The 11 T cell receptor beta chains given below trace back to one sample, sequenced in a study of cytomegalovirus exposure and HLA in healthy donors. The PCR employed 60 Vbeta primers together with 13 Jbeta primers. The assay was immunoSEQ multiplex PCR, and TCRdb's table has in-frame clones only and misses some. The repertoire holds approximately 160,000 clones, roughly 80% seen once, with about 0.82% in the top ten. Sequencing was done on a sample of PBMCs. The receptors here all came from a woman aged 18-29 years in good health and CMV-seronegative.

V usage is TRBV4-3 and J usage is TRBJ2-2, with 8 bases fitting TRBD2. CDR1 is LGHNA, CDR2 YSLEER, per germline. V was clipped by 1 base and J by 5 bases; unmatched bases: 6. CDR3 length: 16 amino acids. CDR3 residues: CASSQAVGLVTGELFF. DNA of the CDR3: TGCGCCAGCAGCCAAGCAGTGGGACTAGTGACCGGGGAGCTGTTTTTT.

The chain carries TRBV2 and TRBJ2-3; the match to TRBD2 covers 13 bases. The germline CDR1 and CDR2 sequences are SNHLY and FYNNEI. The V gene end was trimmed by 1 base and the J gene end by 5 bases; junction bases not matched to a gene: 3. The CDR3 spans 16 residues. The CDR3 spells CASSEGGLAGVDTQYF. Here the CDR3 DNA reads TGTGCCAGCAGTGAAGGTGGACTAGCGGGAGTAGATACGCAGTATTTT.

The chain joins TRBV7-9 to TRBJ1-1, with D maybe TRBD1 (6 bases). Trimming took 1 base from V and 3 from J, leaving 12 bases between them. Per germline, CDR1 SEHNR and CDR2 FQNEAQ (reference sequence). The CDR3 length is 15 residues. The CDR3: CASSLESAGDTEAFF. DNA of the CDR3: TGTGCCAGCAGCTTAGAGTCCGCAGGGGACACTGAAGCTTTCTTT. Filled out from reference TRBV7-9 and TRBJ1-1, the complete variable domain reads DTGVSQNPRHKITKRGQNVTFRCDPISEHNRLYWYRQTLGQGPEFLTYFQNEAQLEKSRLLSDRFSAERPKGSFSTLEIQRTEQGDSAMYLCASSLESAGDTEAFFGQGTRLTVV.

The V call is TRBV10-3, the J call TRBJ2-7; the match to TRBD2 covers 11 bases. Germline CDR1 and CDR2: ENHRY and SYGVKD. CDR3 size: 18 residues. With V trimmed by 6 bases and J by 0 bases, 13 bases remained unmatched. As DNA, the CDR3 is TGTGCCATCAGGGCCACTAGCGGGAGACCCAGTAGCTCCTACGAGCAGTACTTC. As protein: CAIRATSGRPSSSYEQYF.

V usage is TRBV5-4 and J usage is TRBJ2-2; 7 bases line up with TRBD2. The CDR3 is 16 residues long. Germline V gene lookup returns CDR1 SGHNT and CDR2 YYREEE (reference sequence). Germline trimming cut 2 bases from V and 0 bases from J; bases unmatched to any gene: 4. CDR3: CASSLFRGANTGELFF. As DNA, the CDR3 is TGTGCCAGCAGCTTATTTCGGGGGGCGAACACCGGGGAGCTGTTTTTT.

This sequence joins TRBV5-4 and TRBJ2-5, with 10 bases that match TRBD1. The CDR3 spans 13 residues. V shed 9 bases and J 5 bases; nucleotides not matched to a gene: 7. Germline CDR1 SGHNT, CDR2 YYREEE (reference sequence). The CDR3 protein is CATQGQGDETQYF. The CDR3 nucleotides read TGTGCCACCCAAGGACAGGGGGACGAGACCCAGTACTTC.

The V call is TRBV6-4, the J call TRBJ1-1, with D possibly being TRBD1 (6 bases). V was trimmed by 0 bases and J by 9 bases, leaving 8 bases between them. The CDR3 totals 12 residues. The germline V gene encodes CDR1 MRHNA and CDR2 SNTAGT. The CDR3 loop is CASSDSGGQAFF. As DNA, the CDR3 is TGTGCCAGCAGTGACTCGGGGGGGCAAGCTTTCTTT.

The V gene is TRBV7-8, the J gene TRBJ1-5, with D possibly matching TRBD1 (6 bases). In germline, CDR1 is SGHVS, CDR2 FQNEAQ. V lost 2 bases and J lost 7, with 12 bases in between. The CDR3 extends over 14 amino acids. The CDR3 DNA follows: TGTGCCAGCAGCTTAAGCAGGGGAGACCAGCCCCAGCATTTT. It is translated as CASSLSRGDQPQHF.

A few counts support this clone. V usage is TRBV28 and J usage is TRBJ2-3; 10 bases line up with TRBD2. This CDR3 is 16 amino acids long. CDR1 is MDHEN and CDR2 is SYDVKM in the germline V gene. The V gene end was trimmed by 6 bases and the J gene end by 3 bases; junction bases not matched to a gene: 9. The CDR3 loop is CASREGLAAGTDTQYF. DNA of the CDR3: TGTGCCAGCAGGGAAGGACTAGCGGCCGGAACAGATACGCAGTATTTT.

V gene TRBV20-1 combines with J gene TRBJ2-1; D is perhaps TRBD2 (5 bases). The CDR3 consists of 11 residues. Trimming removed 8 bases from V and 10 bases from J, with 15 bases in between. Germline CDR1 DFQATT, CDR2 SNEGSKA (reference sequence). DNA for the CDR3: TGCAGTTTGGGAGTCGAGAACGAGCAGTTCTTC. Residues: CSLGVENEQFF.

This clone was recorded once. The V call is TRBV2, the J call TRBJ2-7, with 7 nucleotides matching TRBD2. CDR3 length: 15 residues. The V gene's germline CDR1 is SNHLY and CDR2 FYNNEI. V trimming: 5 bases; J trimming: 1 base; junction bases outside the gene matches: 8. The CDR3 here is CASSPLAAYSYEQYF. For the CDR3, the DNA is TGTGCCAGCAGTCCTCTAGCGGCTTATTCCTACGAGCAGTACTTC.